Presented here are 17 T cell receptor beta chains from one specimen sequenced in a study of a mutant IDH1 vaccine in newly diagnosed glioma. Noted time point: week 11, during vaccination. Topical imiquimod was applied with each vaccine dose, which held 300 ug of mutant IDH1 20-mer peptide. These receptors have no identified antigens. Clones were read by immunoSEQ multiplex PCR, and TCRdb kept only the in-frame ones, dropping some. Of tens of thousands of clones listed, approximately 80% were seen once; the top ten hold 5.5% to 7%. The sequenced sample was PBMCs, obtained from a glioma patient whose treatment included an IDH1 peptide vaccine. The receptors shown here come from a man aged 50-59 years with glioma.

This clone came up once. The chain uses TRBV14 and TRBJ2-3, with D possibly being TRBD1 or TRBD2 (5 bases each). V lost 4 bases and J 0 bases, leaving 11 bases between the germline ends. Looked up from germline, CDR1 is SGHDN and CDR2 is FVKESK. CDR3 size: 15 residues. Written as DNA, the CDR3 is TGTGCCAGCAGCCGGCAGGGCGGGAGCACAGATACGCAGTATTTT. Amino acid sequence: CASSRQGGSTDTQYF.

The chain combines TRBV27 with TRBJ1-5, with D unresolved. Germline CDR1 is MNHEY and CDR2 is SMNVEV (reference sequence). V was trimmed by 5 bases and J by 2 bases, leaving 10 bases between them. The CDR3 runs to 14 residues. The CDR3 bases are TGTGCCAGCAGTATGGGTGGAGGCAATCAGCCCCAGCATTTT. As protein: CASSMGGGNQPQHF.

This clone was found once. The chain combines TRBV5-4 with TRBJ2-7; the match to TRBD2 covers 11 bases. The V gene's germline CDR1 is SGHNT and CDR2 YYREEE (reference sequence). The CDR3 contains 14 residues. V was pared by 6 bases and J by 0 bases, with 2 bases of the junction left unmatched. CDR3 loop: CASTLAGGSYEQYF. The CDR3 region has the DNA TGTGCCAGCACCCTAGCGGGGGGCTCCTACGAGCAGTACTTC.

This chain uses TRBV15 with TRBJ2-5; weak D call: TRBD2 (5 bases). CDR3 size: 15 residues. Germline-derived CDR1 and CDR2 are LNHNV and YYDKDF (reference sequence). V was cut by 5 bases and J by 2 bases, with 15 bases left in between. DNA for the CDR3: TGTGCCACCAGCGCCGCGAATAGGAGGCAAGAGACCCAGTACTTC. Protein: CATSAANRRQETQYF. Based on the CDR3 plus reference TRBV15 and TRBJ2-5, the full variable domain is DAMVIQNPRYQVTQFGKPVTLSCSQTLNHNVMYWYQQKSSQAPKLLFHYYDKDFNNEADTPDNFQSRRPNTSFCFLDIRSPGLGDTAMYLCATSAANRRQETQYFGPGTRLLVL.

The chain uses TRBV9 and TRBJ1-1; D ambiguous. V was shortened by 2 bases and J by 0 bases, with 5 bases between the two germline ends. CDR1 is SGDLS, CDR2 YYNGEE, per germline. The CDR3 is made up of 13 amino acids. The CDR3 region is CASSVTVNTEAFF. CDR3 bases: TGTGCCAGCAGCGTGACGGTGAACACTGAAGCTTTCTTT. The full variable domain, its missing parts supplied by reference TRBV9 and TRBJ1-1, is DSGVTQTPKHLITATGQRVTLRCSPRSGDLSVYWYQQSLDQGLQFLIQYYNGEERAKGNILERFSAQQFPDLHSELNLSSLELGDSALYFCASSVTVNTEAFFGQGTRLTVV.

The chain joins TRBV27 to TRBJ2-7; D possibly corresponds to TRBD1 (5 bases). The germline V and J ends were trimmed by 4 bases and 0 bases, with 10 bases remaining between them. The length of the CDR3 is 14 residues. Germline CDR1 is MNHEY and CDR2 is SMNVEV (reference sequence). As DNA, the CDR3 is TGTGCCAGCAGTTCCAGGGCGTTCTCCTACGAGCAGTACTTC. This sequence encodes CASSSRAFSYEQYF.

V usage is TRBV11-3 and J usage is TRBJ2-7, with unresolved D. Between the trimmed V and J ends, which lost 5 bases and 3 bases, there was a span of 14 bases. The germline V gene encodes CDR1 SGHNT and CDR2 YENEEA. This CDR3 is built from 14 residues. Here the CDR3 reads CASSQGRVFYEQYF. In DNA, the CDR3 is TGTGCCAGCAGCCAAGGACGGGTGTTCTACGAGCAGTACTTC.

This chain connects TRBV7-8 to TRBJ1-1, with D hard to call. The V end was cut by 6 bases, the J end by 3 bases, with 14 bases between. The CDR3 is made up of 14 amino acids. CDR1 is SGHVS and CDR2 is FQNEAQ in the germline V gene. CDR3 protein: CASSRPDAYTEAFF. CDR3 sequence (DNA): TGTGCCAGCAGTCGCCCCGACGCGTACACTGAAGCTTTCTTT. The full variable domain, rest sourced from reference TRBV7-8 and TRBJ1-1, is GAGVSQSPRYKVAKRGQDVALRCDPISGHVSLFWYQQALGQGPEFLTYFQNEAQLDKSGLPSDRFFAERPEGSVSTLKIQRTQQEDSAVYLCASSRPDAYTEAFFGQGTRLTVV.

The chain employs TRBV14 and TRBJ2-5; 8 positions match TRBD1. V trimming: 4 bases; J trimming: 4 bases; junction bases outside the gene matches: 11. Germline V gene data show CDR1 as SGHDN and CDR2 as FVKESK. CDR3 length equals 16 residues. This CDR3 is CASSRGGQGVGETQYF. The CDR3 coding sequence is TGTGCCAGCAGCCGCGGAGGACAGGGCGTCGGAGAGACCCAGTACTTC.

This chain uses TRBV7-2 with TRBJ1-6; D remains unclear. In germline, CDR1 is SGHTA, CDR2 FQGNSA. CDR3 size: 13 residues. Between the trimmed V and J ends, which lost 5 bases and 13 bases, there was a span of 15 bases. This CDR3 reads CASSPPGRTPLHF. The CDR3 coding sequence is TGTGCCAGCAGCCCCCCCGGACGGACGCCCCTCCACTTT.

The gene calls are TRBV6-1 and TRBJ2-2, with D possibly being TRBD2 (5 bases). V lost 6 bases and J lost 4, with 15 bases in between. The V gene's germline CDR1 is MNHNS and CDR2 SASEGT. The CDR3 has 15 residues. The CDR3 DNA follows: TGTGCCAGCAGGGTTGAGGGATCTGGCACCGGGGAGCTGTTTTTT. Amino acids: CASRVEGSGTGELFF.

The gene calls are TRBV7-9 and TRBJ1-3, with TRBD1 as a possible D gene (5 bases). V lost 1 base and J lost 0, with 13 bases in between. Germline V gene data show CDR1 as SEHNR and CDR2 as FQNEAQ (reference sequence). This CDR3 has 17 residues. CDR3 residues: CASSLDRGSISGNTIYF. CDR3 in DNA: TGTGCCAGCAGCTTAGATAGGGGTTCGATCTCTGGAAACACCATATATTTT.

The chain carries TRBV9 and TRBJ2-3; 12 bases agree with TRBD1. The germline CDR1 and CDR2 sequences are SGDLS and YYNGEE. The trim removed 4 bases at V and 4 bases at J, leaving 13 bases unmatched. The CDR3 spans 18 residues. CDR3 amino acids: CASSPPGQGASTADTQYF. The CDR3, as DNA: TGTGCCAGCAGCCCACCGGGACAGGGGGCGAGTACGGCAGATACGCAGTATTTT.

The V and J genes are TRBV10-2 and TRBJ1-5; possible D gene TRBD1, 5 bases. Between the trimmed V and J ends, which lost 8 bases and 1 base, there was a span of 15 bases. The CDR3 extends over 15 amino acids. CDR1 is WSHSY, CDR2 SAAADI, per germline. Written as DNA, the CDR3 is TGCGCCAGCCGGGGGGGAAGCAGGAGCAATCAGCCCCAGCATTTT. Translating gives CASRGGSRSNQPQHF.

This chain uses TRBV30 with TRBJ1-2; D perhaps matches TRBD1 (5 bases). The CDR3 runs 14 residues. Trimming left V 1 base short and J 4 bases short, with 13 bases between. Germline V lookup: CDR1 GTSNPN, CDR2 SVGIG (reference sequence). The CDR3 spells CAWSELDGGYGYTF. The DNA for the CDR3 is TGTGCCTGGAGTGAGCTCGACGGGGGCTATGGCTACACCTTC. Filled out from reference TRBV30 and TRBJ1-2, the complete variable domain reads SQTIHQWPATLVQPVGSPLSLECTVEGTSNPNLYWYRQAAGRGLQLLFYSVGIGQISSEVPQNLSASRPQDRQFILSSKKLLLSDSGFYLCAWSELDGGYGYTFGSGTRLTVV.

The J gene is TRBJ1-6, the V gene TRBV27, with D hard to call. V lost 2 bases and J lost 5, with 10 bases in between. Germline CDR1 reads MNHEY; CDR2 reads SMNVEV (reference sequence). The CDR3 has 15 residues. CDR3 coding DNA: TGTGCCAGCAGTTTAGAGGGTATCGATAATTCACCCCTCCACTTT. Protein product: CASSLEGIDNSPLHF.

V usage is TRBV13 and J usage is TRBJ2-2, with TRBD2 matching over 9 bases. V lost 7 bases, J lost 4 bases, and 7 bases stayed unmatched. Germline V gene data show CDR1 as PRHDT and CDR2 as FYEKMQ (reference sequence). The CDR3 contains 15 residues. CDR3 DNA sequence: TGTGCCAGCACTTTAGCGGGAGTTACCACCGGGGAGCTGTTTTTT. Translation gives CASTLAGVTTGELFF.